These T cell receptor beta chains were read from a single sample in a study of cytomegalovirus exposure and HLA in healthy donors. Produced via immunoSEQ multiplex PCR; TCRdb's table is partial and in-frame only. The table has under 200,000 clones, almost 80% seen once. Input material: PBMCs. Every receptor here comes from a woman aged 50 to 60 in good health and CMV-seronegative. Each CDR3 is given with its conserved first and last residue. D genes are given only for firm matches. Part of the rows lack a size; the others show once, few, many or a class for expanded clones.

>.|.|TRBJ1-3|TRBV10-2
CASSHGTSSGNTIYF
TGCGCCAGCAGTCACGGGACATCCTCTGGAAACACCATATATTTT
>TRBD2|once|TRBJ2-5|TRBV29-1
CSVEAQRSGGRETQYF
TGCAGCGTTGAAGCCCAGAGAAGCGGGGGTAGAGAGACCCAGTACTTC
>TRBD1|.|TRBJ1-3|TRBV9
CASSFSSGGSGNTIYF
TGTGCCAGCAGCTTCTCCTCAGGGGGCTCTGGAAACACCATATATTTT
>.|few|TRBJ1-1|TRBV29-1
CSVEENLNAFF
TGCAGCGTTGAAGAAAACTTAAACGCTTTCTTT
>TRBD1|few|TRBJ2-7|TRBV28
CASSGFQGAYEQYF
TGTGCCAGCAGTGGATTTCAGGGGGCCTACGAGCAGTACTTC
>.|.|TRBJ2-7|TRBV28
CASSFGRRYEQYF
TGTGCCAGCAGTTTCGGGAGAAGATACGAGCAGTACTTC
>TRBD1|.|TRBJ2-1|TRBV11-2
CASRQMTGAIYNEQFF
TGTGCCAGCAGGCAAATGACAGGGGCTATATACAATGAGCAGTTCTTC
>.|.|TRBJ2-1|TRBV5-4
CASSFGGRNDAYNEQFF
TGTGCCAGCAGCTTTGGAGGACGGAACGACGCCTACAATGAGCAGTTCTTC
>TRBD1|.|TRBJ2-6|TRBV19
CATRDRGTSGANVLTF
TGTGCCACCCGGGACAGGGGGACCTCTGGGGCCAACGTCCTGACTTTC
>TRBD1|.|TRBJ1-2|TRBV27
CASTVEGDRQDIYGYTF
TGTGCCAGCACCGTAGAGGGGGACAGGCAGGATATCTATGGCTACACCTTC
>TRBD2|.|TRBJ2-5|TRBV6-6
CASRDTQREGIQTQYF
TGTGCCAGCAGGGACACCCAGCGGGAGGGCATTCAGACCCAGTACTTC
>.|few|TRBJ1-6|TRBV27
CASSFGGRSINSPLHF
TGTGCCAGCAGTTTTGGGGGGAGGTCGATTAATTCACCCCTCCACTTT
>.|.|TRBJ1-3|TRBV6-5
CASSYGASSGNTIYF
TGTGCCAGCAGTTACGGAGCGAGCTCTGGAAACACCATATATTTT
>TRBD1|.|TRBJ1-2|TRBV4-1
CASSQVATGVGYTF
TGCGCCAGCAGCCAAGTAGCGACAGGGGTTGGCTACACCTTC
>TRBD2|.|TRBJ2-5|TRBV5-4
CASSPGGSSGQETQYF
TGTGCCAGCAGCCCGGGTGGCTCTAGCGGCCAAGAGACCCAGTACTTC
>.|.|TRBJ2-7|TRBV5-8
CASSLGGRVVYEQYF
TGTGCCAGCAGCTTGGGCGGGCGAGTGGTCTACGAGCAGTACTTC
>.|.|TRBJ2-3|TRBV29-1
CSVERESSTDTQYF
TGCAGCGTTGAACGGGAGTCTAGCACAGATACGCAGTATTTT
>.|.|TRBJ1-1|TRBV5-1
CASSLDTTKPEAFF
TGCGCCAGCAGCTTGGACACGACTAAGCCTGAAGCTTTCTTT
>.|.|TRBJ1-1|TRBV30
CAWSVLMAGTEAFF
TGTGCCTGGAGTGTACTTATGGCGGGCACTGAAGCTTTCTTT
>.|.|TRBJ2-1|TRBV4-3
CASSQSKGFGADEQFF
TGCGCCAGCAGCCAATCAAAGGGGTTTGGCGCGGATGAGCAGTTCTTC
>.|.|TRBJ1-2|TRBV10-3
CAISDGGLDGYTF
TGTGCCATCAGTGACGGAGGGCTAGATGGCTACACCTTC
>TRBD1|.|TRBJ1-4|TRBV14
CASSQGRPGQTFLLFF
TGTGCCAGCAGCCAAGGACGACCGGGACAGACGTTCTTGTTGTTTTTT
>.|.|TRBJ1-4|TRBV19
CASRPLHRAEKLFF
TGTGCCAGTAGACCCCTACACAGGGCTGAAAAACTGTTTTTT
>TRBD1|.|TRBJ1-2|TRBV7-2
CASSRDRARGYTF
TGTGCCAGCAGCCGGGACAGGGCTAGAGGCTACACCTTC
>.|.|TRBJ2-7|TRBV30
CAWTPRRSGEQYF
TGTGCCTGGACGCCGAGGAGGAGTGGGGAGCAGTACTTC
>TRBD1|.|TRBJ2-7|TRBV28
CASRGGRSRTGGYEQYF
TGTGCCAGCAGGGGTGGTCGTTCCCGGACAGGGGGCTACGAGCAGTACTTC
>.|.|TRBJ2-5|TRBV7-2
CASSPSSGVVETQYF
TGTGCCAGCAGCCCCTCCTCAGGGGTTGTGGAGACCCAGTACTTC
>TRBD1|.|TRBJ1-1|TRBV12-5
CASGFDTGGENTEAFF
TGTGCTAGTGGTTTTGATACAGGGGGCGAAAACACTGAAGCTTTCTTT
>.|.|TRBJ2-3|TRBV11-2
CASSPILGGAYTQYF
TGTGCCAGCAGCCCAATTCTCGGGGGAGCCTATACGCAGTATTTT
>.|.|TRBJ1-5|TRBV18
CASSPNVGGGNQPQHF
TGTGCCAGCTCACCAAATGTGGGAGGGGGGAATCAGCCCCAGCATTTT
>.|.|TRBJ2-6|TRBV5-1
CACKGVSGANVLTF
TGCGCCTGTAAAGGGGTCTCTGGGGCCAACGTCCTGACTTTC
>.|once|TRBJ1-4|TRBV7-3
CASIQGSTNEKLFF
TGTGCCAGCATTCAGGGGTCGACTAATGAAAAACTGTTTTTT
>TRBD1|.|TRBJ1-1|TRBV2
CASRLDRVLSFF
TGTGCCAGCAGGCTGGACAGGGTTTTATCTTTCTTT
>TRBD1|.|TRBJ2-1|TRBV6-1
CASITTGGSYNEQFF
TGTGCCAGCATCACGACAGGGGGCTCTTACAATGAGCAGTTCTTC
>.|.|TRBJ2-1|TRBV7-8
CASSLSAPGDEQFF
TGTGCCAGCAGCTTATCGGCCCCGGGGGATGAGCAGTTCTTC
>.|.|TRBJ2-5|TRBV18
CASSLAFETQYF
TGTGCCAGCTCACTGGCCTTTGAGACCCAGTACTTC
>TRBD1|.|TRBJ1-1|TRBV7-9
CASSQDRGLNTEAFF
TGTGCCAGCAGCCAAGACAGGGGGCTGAACACTGAAGCTTTCTTT
>.|few|TRBJ1-5|TRBV6-5
CASSSRVGAANQPQHF
TGTGCCAGCAGTTCCCGGGTTGGGGCCGCGAATCAGCCCCAGCATTTT
>TRBD1|once|TRBJ1-5|TRBV27
CASRPRGSPGTGGNQPQHF
TGTGCCAGCCGACCCAGGGGGTCCCCGGGGACAGGGGGAAATCAGCCCCAGCATTTT
>TRBD2|.|TRBJ2-7|TRBV5-1
CASSLYGGRGGRAFYEQYF
TGCGCCAGCAGCTTGTACGGTGGGCGCGGCGGGAGGGCCTTCTACGAGCAGTACTTC
>TRBD1|.|TRBJ2-7|TRBV28
CASTIDRAEYF
TGTGCCAGCACCATAGACAGGGCCGAGTACTTC
>.|.|TRBJ1-2|TRBV6-5
CASRTTNYGYTF
TGTGCCTCCCGTACTACTAACTATGGCTACACCTTC
>.|.|TRBJ1-6|TRBV7-2
CASSLMVENSPLHF
TGTGCCAGCAGCTTAATGGTTGAGAATTCACCCCTCCACTTT
>.|.|TRBJ1-5|TRBV18
CASSRFQGQSVTNQPQHF
TGTGCCAGCTCACGTTTTCAGGGTCAAAGCGTTACCAATCAGCCCCAGCATTTT
>.|once|TRBJ2-7|TRBV29-1
CSVDDGGTYEQYF
TGCAGCGTTGATGACGGGGGAACCTACGAGCAGTACTTC
>TRBD2|.|TRBJ2-7|TRBV7-8
CASSFGLAGGTSSYEQYF
TGTGCCAGCAGCTTTGGTCTAGCGGGGGGAACGAGCTCCTACGAGCAGTACTTC